Presented here are 21 T cell receptor beta chains from one specimen sequenced in a study of blood T cell repertoires in COVID-19. The repertoire was sequenced with immunoSEQ multiplex PCR; TCRdb's copy has only in-frame clones and lacks some. The table includes 45,000 to 50,000 clones, roughly 85% detected once. The specimen was peripheral blood. The receptors were sampled from an elderly woman with COVID-19, enrolled during active disease.

The chain uses TRBV11-2 and TRBJ2-7, with D perhaps TRBD1 (6 bases). Germline values: CDR1 SGHAT, CDR2 FQNNGV. This CDR3 spans 14 amino acids. V was cut by 1 base and J by 5 bases, with 12 bases left in between. The DNA for the CDR3 is TGTGCCAGCAGCTTAGTCAGGGGTTCCCACGAGCAGTACTTC. This gives the protein CASSLVRGSHEQYF.

CDR3 in DNA: TGTGCCAGCCTCGGGATGGGAGGCACCGGGGAGCTGTTTTTT. This codes for CASLGMGGTGELFF. The rearrangement joins TRBV11-2 to TRBJ2-2; TRBD2 is a possible D gene (6 bases). This CDR3 contains 14 residues. CDR1 and CDR2 (germline): SGHAT, FQNNGV. V shed 8 bases and J shed 4 bases, with 14 bases lying between them. The full variable domain, with the rest looked up from reference TRBV11-2 and TRBJ2-2, is EAGVAQSPRYKIIEKRQSVAFWCNPISGHATLYWYQQILGQGPKLLIQFQNNGVVDDSQLPKDRFSAERLKGVDSTLKIQPAKLEDSAVYLCASLGMGGTGELFFGEGSRLTVL.

This clone was recorded once. The genes are TRBV20-1 and TRBJ2-7; 9 bases fit TRBD1. This CDR3 is 14 amino acids long. In germline, CDR1 is DFQATT, CDR2 SNEGSKA (reference sequence). Trimming took 3 bases from V and 2 from J; bases not matched to a gene: 5. The CDR3 nucleotides are TGCAGTGCTAGTACCGACAGGGGGACCTACGAGCAGTACTTC. It translates to CSASTDRGTYEQYF.

The genes are TRBV7-2 and TRBJ1-3; D might be TRBD1 (6 bases). This CDR3 spans 16 amino acids. The V end was cut by 1 base, the J end by 2 bases, with 12 bases between. The germline V gene has CDR1 SGHTA and CDR2 FQGNSA. CDR3 coding DNA: TGTGCCAGCAGCTTAGACAGGGCTATTACTGGAAACACCATATATTTT. Translated, it gives CASSLDRAITGNTIYF.

V gene TRBV7-8 combines with J gene TRBJ1-2; D is perhaps TRBD1 (6 bases). Germline CDR1 and CDR2: SGHVS and FQNEAQ. Trimming took 5 bases from V and 3 from J, leaving 16 bases between them. The CDR3 loop spans 15 amino acids. The CDR3 nucleotides are TGTGCCAGCAGCACTATAGGCGGGGGGCACTATGGCTACACCTTC. As protein: CASSTIGGGHYGYTF.

V and J are TRBV6-1 and TRBJ1-1, with D perhaps matching TRBD1 (6 bases). CDR1 is MNHNS, CDR2 SASEGT, per germline. This CDR3 spans 14 amino acids. V lost 5 bases and J lost 4, with 14 bases in between. The CDR3 DNA follows: TGTGCCAGCAGTACTAAAGGGGGGGGCACTGAAGCTTTCTTT. Protein sequence: CASSTKGGGTEAFF.

The rearrangement joins TRBV19 to TRBJ2-2, with a possible D match to TRBD1 (5 bases). Deletions cut 6 bases from V and 1 base from J, with 12 bases between. The CDR3 is 15 amino acids. The germline CDR1 and CDR2 sequences are LNHDA and SQIVND (reference sequence). The CDR3: CASRNLQVNTGELFF. In nucleotides, the CDR3 is TGTGCCAGTAGGAACCTACAGGTGAACACCGGGGAGCTGTTTTTT.

The CDR3 sequence: CASSFAGGPGGNEKLFF. The CDR3, as DNA: TGTGCCAGCAGCTTCGCAGGGGGGCCAGGGGGTAATGAAAAACTGTTTTTT. The chain employs TRBV7-2 and TRBJ1-4; 7 positions match TRBD1. J lost 4 bases, V lost 3 bases, and 11 bases had no gene match. CDR1 is SGHTA, CDR2 FQGNSA, per germline. The CDR3 has 17 residues.

The chain employs TRBV6-5 and TRBJ1-2; 8 bases agree with TRBD1. Germline trimming cut 6 bases from V and 8 bases from J; bases unmatched to any gene: 11. CDR1 is MNHEY and CDR2 is SVGAGI in the germline V gene. The CDR3 sequence is 14 residues long. CDR3 DNA: TGTGCCAGCAGAAGTAGAGGACAGGGAGGAGGCTACACCTTC. Translating it yields CASRSRGQGGGYTF.

This chain connects TRBV28 to TRBJ2-1; TRBD2 matches at 7 bases. CDR3 length: 12 residues. V trimming: 8 bases; J trimming: 3 bases; junction bases outside the gene matches: 1. The germline gives CDR1 MDHEN, CDR2 SYDVKM. CDR3 DNA sequence: TGTGCCAGCGGCGGGAGCTACAATGAGCAGTTCTTC. Translation: CASGGSYNEQFF.

The chain combines TRBV14 with TRBJ2-7, with D maybe TRBD2 (7 bases). CDR3 size: 16 residues. The V gene lost 3 bases and the J gene lost 3 bases, with 18 bases spanning the gap. Germline assignment: CDR1 SGHDN and CDR2 FVKESK. This chain's CDR3 is CASSHPEAGAGYEQYF. The CDR3 region has the DNA TGTGCCAGCAGCCACCCAGAGGCGGGGGCCGGCTACGAGCAGTACTTC.

The J gene is TRBJ2-7, the V gene TRBV14, with 11 positions matching TRBD2. The trim removed 0 bases at V and 8 bases at J, leaving 9 bases unmatched. The CDR3 has 16 residues. The germline gives CDR1 SGHDN, CDR2 FVKESK. As DNA, the CDR3 is TGTGCCAGCAGCCAAGACCTAGCGGGGGGCTCCTTCAAGCAGTACTTC. Amino acids: CASSQDLAGGSFKQYF.

This chain joins TRBV28 and TRBJ1-5, with D maybe TRBD1 (5 bases). Germline V CDR1 and CDR2: MDHEN, SYDVKM. The CDR3 runs 15 residues. V was cut by 5 bases and J by 5 bases, with 16 bases left in between. The CDR3 region is CASSRQGGYDQPQHF. The DNA of the CDR3 is TGTGCCAGCAGTCGCCAGGGTGGTTACGATCAGCCCCAGCATTTT.

The V and J genes are TRBV4-3 and TRBJ2-5; D might be TRBD2 (6 bases). Germline loops: CDR1 LGHNA, CDR2 YSLEER. Trimming stripped 0 bases from V and 4 bases from J, with 12 bases between. This CDR3 has 15 residues. CDR3 sequence (DNA): TGCGCCAGCAGCCAAGAGGGGGGTCGAGGAGAGACCCAGTACTTC. Encoded protein: CASSQEGGRGETQYF.

The chain joins TRBV4-3 to TRBJ1-6, with 7 bases matching TRBD1. V was pared by 5 bases and J by 7 bases, with 5 bases of the junction left unmatched. Germline V gene data show CDR1 as LGHNA and CDR2 as YSLEER. This CDR3 is built from 14 residues. The CDR3 DNA is TGCGCCAGCAGCAATCGGGACAGAAATTCACCCCTCCACTTT. It codes for CASSNRDRNSPLHF.

J is TRBJ2-1 and V is TRBV7-2, with 11 bases identical to TRBD2. Germline trimming cut 5 bases from V and 5 bases from J; bases unmatched to any gene: 8. CDR1 is SGHTA and CDR2 is FQGNSA in the germline V gene. The CDR3 runs to 16 residues. Here the CDR3 reads CASSPYLAGGNNEQFF. CDR3 nucleotides: TGTGCCAGCAGCCCCTACCTAGCGGGAGGAAACAATGAGCAGTTCTTC. Combining the CDR3 with reference TRBV7-2 and TRBJ2-1 gives the whole variable domain GAGVSQSPSNKVTEKGKDVELRCDPISGHTALYWYRQSLGQGLEFLIYFQGNSAPDKSGLPSDRFSAERTGGSVSTLTIQRTQQEDSAVYLCASSPYLAGGNNEQFFGPGTRLTVL.

The rearrangement links TRBV3-1 (or the pseudogene TRBV3-2) to TRBJ2-1; 9 positions match TRBD2. This CDR3 contains 15 residues. V was clipped by 4 bases and J by 4 bases; unmatched bases: 5. Germline loops: CDR1 LGHDT, CDR2 YNNKEL (reference sequence). The CDR3 nucleotides read TGTGCCAGCAGCCGCGGGGGGGCCCCTTACAATGAGCAGTTCTTC. Translating gives CASSRGGAPYNEQFF.

The chain carries TRBV14 and TRBJ1-2, with D possibly matching TRBD1 (5 bases). This CDR3 region has 16 residues. Trimming pared 4 bases from V and 8 bases from J, leaving 23 bases between. Germline CDR1 reads SGHDN; CDR2 reads FVKESK. The CDR3: CASSPLGTGSRRGYTF. The CDR3, as DNA: TGTGCCAGCAGCCCCCTGGGCACAGGTTCTAGGCGGGGCTACACCTTC.

The chain recombines TRBV24-1 with TRBJ2-2; unclear D gene. The germline gives CDR1 KGHDR, CDR2 SFDVKD. Trimming took 1 base from V and 7 from J, leaving 6 bases between them. CDR3 length: 13 residues. Here the CDR3 reads CATSDLRDGELFF. CDR3 DNA sequence: TGTGCCACCAGTGATTTAAGAGACGGGGAGCTGTTTTTT.

This chain uses TRBV4-3 with TRBJ2-5, with D maybe TRBD1 (6 bases). This CDR3 comprises 16 residues. V was cut by 1 base and J by 2 bases, with 14 bases left in between. The germline gives CDR1 LGHNA, CDR2 YSLEER. The CDR3 sequence is CASSQGQGKWQETQYF. DNA of the CDR3: TGCGCCAGCAGCCAAGGCCAGGGGAAGTGGCAAGAGACCCAGTACTTC.

The chain uses TRBV28 and TRBJ1-5, with 7 bases lining up with TRBD1. V dropped 6 bases and J dropped 5; count of bases not matched to a gene: 10. The CDR3 is 15 residues long. Germline values: CDR1 MDHEN, CDR2 SYDVKM. CDR3 bases: TGTGCCAGCAGCCGACAGGGCCACCTCGATCAGCCCCAGCATTTT. It is translated as CASSRQGHLDQPQHF.